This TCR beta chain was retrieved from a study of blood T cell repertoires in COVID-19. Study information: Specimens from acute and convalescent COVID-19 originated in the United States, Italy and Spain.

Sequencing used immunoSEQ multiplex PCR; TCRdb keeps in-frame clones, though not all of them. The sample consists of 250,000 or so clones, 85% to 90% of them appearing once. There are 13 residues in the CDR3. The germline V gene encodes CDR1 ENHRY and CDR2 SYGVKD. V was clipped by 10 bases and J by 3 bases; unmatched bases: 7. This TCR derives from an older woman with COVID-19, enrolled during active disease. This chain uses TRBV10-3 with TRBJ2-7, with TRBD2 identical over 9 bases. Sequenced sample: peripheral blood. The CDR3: CATEAGGLYEQYF. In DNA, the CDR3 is TGTGCCACCGAAGCGGGAGGTCTCTACGAGCAGTACTTC.